This passage covers 17 T cell receptor beta chains from one sample sequenced in a study of OX40 agonist ivuxolimab in advanced cancers. TCRdb keeps only in-frame clones here, not all; method: immunoSEQ multiplex PCR. The table shows 48,000 or so clones, with 80% to 95% occurring only once. Sequencing was performed on CD4+ or CD8+ T cells sorted from blood, taken in a trial of the OX40 agonist ivuxolimab. Receptors originate from an adult with an advanced solid tumor such as melanoma, head and neck, liver or kidney cancer.

The gene calls are TRBV10-2 and TRBJ1-2; tentative D call: TRBD1 (5 bases). Trimming removed 4 bases from V and 10 bases from J, with 13 bases in between. The CDR3 length is 12 residues. CDR1 WSHSY and CDR2 SAAADI come from the germline V gene. CDR3 region: CASSVGTYVYTF. CDR3 DNA sequence: TGCGCCAGCAGTGTGGGGACGTACGTCTACACCTTC.

V and J are TRBV5-8 and TRBJ1-5; D remains ambiguous. Germline V gene lookup returns CDR1 SGHTS and CDR2 YDEGEE. The CDR3 loop spans 12 amino acids. V was cut by 4 bases and J by 4 bases, with 6 bases left in between. CDR3 nucleotides: TGTGCCAGCAGCCCAATAAATCAGCCCCAGCATTTT. Translating gives CASSPINQPQHF.

The chain recombines TRBV6-8 with TRBJ1-4; unclear D gene. Germline V CDR1 and CDR2: MNHGY, SAAAGT. The V end was cut by 6 bases, the J end by 7 bases, with 18 bases between. The length of the CDR3 is 15 residues. In DNA form, the CDR3 reads TGTGCCAGCAGGGCACAGCCTGCAGGATGTGAAAAACTGTTTTTT. As protein: CASRAQPAGCEKLFF.

The chain couples TRBV9 to TRBJ2-5, with 8 bases identical to TRBD1. The germline gives CDR1 SGDLS, CDR2 YYNGEE. This CDR3 is built from 14 residues. V gave up 3 bases and J gave up 5 bases; unmatched junction bases: 6. The CDR3 DNA sequence: TGTGCCAGCAGCGCAGACAGGGGAAGGGAGACCCAGTACTTC. Its translation: CASSADRGRETQYF.

This clone was counted only a few times. V is TRBV2 and J is TRBJ1-5, with a tentative D call TRBD1 (5 bases). Trimming removed 1 base at V and 3 bases at J, with 7 bases between. Germline-derived CDR1 and CDR2 are SNHLY and FYNNEI. The CDR3 is made up of 14 amino acids. The CDR3 is CASSEEGINQPQHF. In DNA, the CDR3 is TGTGCCAGCAGTGAAGAGGGGATCAATCAGCCCCAGCATTTT. Combining the CDR3 with reference TRBV2 and TRBJ1-5 gives the whole variable domain EPEVTQTPSHQVTQMGQEVILRCVPISNHLYFYWYRQILGQKVEFLVSFYNNEISEKSEIFDDQFSVERPDGSNFTLKIRSTKLEDSAMYFCASSEEGINQPQHFGDGTRLSIL.

The gene calls are TRBV5-4 and TRBJ2-3; D gene unclear. V gave up 5 bases and J gave up 5 bases, with 12 bases separating them. Germline V lookup: CDR1 SGHNT, CDR2 YYREEE (reference sequence). The length of the CDR3 is 13 residues. The CDR3 reads CASSLLLEDTQYF. As DNA, the CDR3 is TGTGCCAGCAGTTTATTGCTCGAAGATACGCAGTATTTT.

This CDR3 reads CASSPTGLFTNVLTF. CDR3 sequence (DNA): TGTGCCAGCAGCCCAACAGGCCTTTTTACCAACGTCCTGACTTTC. The rearrangement joins TRBV5-4 to TRBJ2-6, with D tentatively TRBD1 (5 bases). The CDR3 totals 15 residues. The germline gives CDR1 SGHNT, CDR2 YYREEE (reference sequence). V was cut by 4 bases and J by 8 bases, with 16 bases left in between.

V gene TRBV27 combines with J gene TRBJ2-5, with TRBD2 as a possible D gene (6 bases). CDR3 length equals 12 residues. With 3 bases removed from V and 7 bases from J, the gap between germline ends came to 9 bases. Germline V gene sequence: CDR1 MNHEY, CDR2 SMNVEV (reference sequence). The CDR3 nucleotides read TGTGCCAGCAGTTTGGGAGGCGGGACCCAGTACTTC. It translates to CASSLGGGTQYF.

J is TRBJ2-5 and V is TRBV11-2; TRBD1 aligns across 8 bases. Germline V gives CDR1 SGHAT, CDR2 FQNNGV. The CDR3 consists of 14 residues. J gave up 2 bases and V 8 bases, and 7 bases lay outside the gene matches. This CDR3 reads CASSGTGGQETQYF. For the CDR3, the DNA is TGTGCCAGCTCGGGGACAGGCGGGCAAGAGACCCAGTACTTC. The complete variable domain, with remaining parts taken from reference TRBV11-2 and TRBJ2-5, reads EAGVAQSPRYKIIEKRQSVAFWCNPISGHATLYWYQQILGQGPKLLIQFQNNGVVDDSQLPKDRFSAERLKGVDSTLKIQPAKLEDSAVYLCASSGTGGQETQYFGPGTRLLVL.

The V and J genes are TRBV19 and TRBJ1-2, with D possibly matching TRBD1 (5 bases). The length of the CDR3 is 14 residues. Germline V CDR1 and CDR2: LNHDA, SQIVND (reference sequence). V dropped 3 bases and J dropped 4 bases, with 12 bases sitting between them. CDR3 nucleotides: TGTGCCAGTAGTATTGGGTTGACAGCCTATGGCTACACCTTC. This gives the protein CASSIGLTAYGYTF.

This rearrangement joins TRBV28 to TRBJ2-7, with TRBD1 as a possible D gene (5 bases). The CDR3 has 14 amino acids. Deletions cut 6 bases from V and 0 bases from J, with 12 bases between. Germline V gene sequence: CDR1 MDHEN, CDR2 SYDVKM. DNA for the CDR3: TGTGCCAGCAGCGGACACTTAAGCTCCTACGAGCAGTACGTC. Amino acid sequence: CASSGHLSSYEQYV.

The CDR3 coding sequence is TGCGCCAGCGCCCAGGGTGGTACAGGGGCCTACGAGCAGTACTTC. Amino acids: CASAQGGTGAYEQYF. The chain recombines TRBV4-1 with TRBJ2-7; the match to TRBD1 covers 7 bases. V shed 8 bases and J 2 bases; nucleotides not matched to a gene: 12. Germline CDR1 MGHRA, CDR2 YSYEKL. The length of the CDR3 is 15 residues.

The J gene is TRBJ2-3, the V gene TRBV9; maybe TRBD2 (6 bases). The CDR3 is made up of 15 amino acids. The germline gives CDR1 SGDLS, CDR2 YYNGEE. V lost 2 bases and J 0 bases, leaving 10 bases between the germline ends. In DNA form, the CDR3 reads TGTGCCAGCAGCGTTGGCGGGGCAAGCACAGATACGCAGTATTTT. Its protein product is CASSVGGASTDTQYF.

V usage is TRBV10-1 and J usage is TRBJ1-5; a possible D gene is TRBD1 (5 bases). V lost 10 bases to trimming and J lost 6 bases, with 16 bases between them. CDR3 length equals 13 residues. Per germline, CDR1 WNHNN and CDR2 SYGVQD (reference sequence). The CDR3 bases are TGCGCCAAGTCATCAGGGACGGCTCAGCCCCAGCATTTT. Protein: CAKSSGTAQPQHF.

The chain joins TRBV6-1 to TRBJ1-1, with 7 bases identical to TRBD1. Germline values: CDR1 MNHNS, CDR2 SASEGT. This CDR3 spans 12 amino acids. The J segment lost 5 bases and the V segment lost 7 bases, leaving 4 bases of the junction unmatched. As DNA, the CDR3 is TGTGCCAGCAACAGGGGAGGGACTGAAGCTTTCTTT. It encodes CASNRGGTEAFF.

This chain uses TRBV10-2 with TRBJ2-2; D possibly matches TRBD1 or TRBD2 (5 bases each). The germline V and J ends were trimmed by 8 bases and 5 bases, with 15 bases remaining between them. The germline V gene has CDR1 WSHSY and CDR2 SAAADI. There are 14 residues in the CDR3. Here the CDR3 DNA reads TGCGCCAGCCTCGAGGGGACGGGGACCGGGGAGCTGTTTTTT. Its translation: CASLEGTGTGELFF.

This clone turned up a few times. The chain carries TRBV6-4 and TRBJ1-5; 9 bases are a match to TRBD1. The junction had 10 bases not matched to a gene; V was cut back by 5 bases and J by 5 bases. Germline loops: CDR1 MRHNA, CDR2 SNTAGT. This CDR3 region has 16 residues. CDR3: CASSLHGGQGDQPQHF. As DNA, the CDR3 is TGTGCCAGCAGTCTCCACGGGGGACAGGGTGATCAGCCCCAGCATTTT.